These 27 T cell receptor beta chains were sequenced from one sample in a study of T cell repertoires in cytomegalovirus infection. No antigens are known for them. TCRdb reprocessed the reads with MiXCR, giving one entry per CDR3 protein. The sample comprises approximately 270,000 distinct CDR3 sequences, 22% of which are singletons, and roughly 19% rests with the top ten. The source material was cultured PBMCs, sampled from culture after CMV antigen stimulation. These receptors were taken from a human donor in good health (CMV status not recorded). Some clones in this sample may be carry-over from other donors' samples.

This clonotype occurred a few times. V is TRBV7-6 and J is TRBJ1-2; D is perhaps TRBD1 (5 bases). Trimming took off 3 bases at V and 5 bases at J, with 10 bases between the two ends. The length of the CDR3 is 13 residues. CDR1 SGHVS and CDR2 FNYEAQ come from the germline V gene. CDR3 residues: CASSFQGEYGYTF. The CDR3 nucleotides are TGTGCCAGCAGCTTCCAGGGCGAGTATGGCTACACCTTC.

This clonotype was seen more than once but under ten times. This chain joins TRBV11-3 and TRBJ2-1; 7 positions agree with TRBD2. V lost 1 base to trimming and J lost 0 bases; unmatched junction nucleotides: 6. This CDR3 comprises 17 residues. Germline V gene data show CDR1 as SGHNT and CDR2 as YENEEA. The CDR3 sequence is CASSLVLADSSYNEQFF. The CDR3 coding sequence is TGTGCCAGCAGCTTAGTCCTAGCGGATAGCTCCTACAATGAGCAGTTCTTC.

This sequence joins TRBV19 and TRBJ2-3; TRBD1 aligns across 7 bases. CDR1 is LNHDA and CDR2 is SQIVND in the germline V gene (reference sequence). The trim removed 3 bases at V and 2 bases at J, leaving 2 bases unmatched. The length of the CDR3 is 14 residues. The CDR3 coding sequence is TGTGCCAGTAGTATGGGACAGTACACAGATACGCAGTATTTT. It translates to CASSMGQYTDTQYF.

This clonotype was counted a few times. The rearrangement uses TRBV20-1 and TRBJ2-2; no clear D. V was pared by 1 base and J by 5 bases, with 8 bases between. This CDR3 comprises 13 residues. Germline CDR1 is DFQATT and CDR2 is SNEGSKA (reference sequence). Here the CDR3 DNA reads TGCAGTGCTAGAGGGCTATTTACCGGGGAGCTGTTTTTT. This gives the protein CSARGLFTGELFF.

The chain combines TRBV28 with TRBJ2-7; D call uncertain. Trimming shortened V by 5 bases and J by 0 bases, and 14 bases separated the two germline ends. Germline loops: CDR1 MDHEN, CDR2 SYDVKM. There are 15 residues in the CDR3. The CDR3 loop is CASSPHDLSSYEQYV. The DNA of the CDR3 is TGTGCCAGCAGTCCTCATGACCTGAGCTCCTACGAGCAGTACGTC.

The chain links TRBV27 to TRBJ2-3, with 8 nucleotides matching TRBD1. Looked up from germline, CDR1 is MNHEY and CDR2 is SMNVEV (reference sequence). With V trimmed by 6 bases and J by 8 bases, 4 bases remained unmatched. The CDR3 extends over 12 amino acids. The CDR3 sequence is CASRIDRGTQYF. Here the CDR3 DNA reads TGTGCCAGCAGAATCGACAGGGGTACGCAGTATTTT.

The J gene is TRBJ1-5, the V gene TRBV11-2, with D hard to call. The ends were cut back, 6 bases at V and 2 bases at J, with 11 bases in the middle. The CDR3 covers 14 residues. Germline CDR1 and CDR2: SGHAT and FQNNGV. CDR3 nucleotide sequence: TGTGCCAGCAGTTCGCAGGTTGGCAATCAGCCCCAGCATTTT. Residues: CASSSQVGNQPQHF.

This clonotype was picked up many times. The rearrangement joins TRBV7-9 to TRBJ2-3, with 7 positions matching TRBD1. Germline CDR1 and CDR2: SEHNR and FQNEAQ (reference sequence). The junction had 10 bases not matched to a gene; V was cut back by 5 bases and J by 2 bases. There are 16 residues in the CDR3. CDR3 region: CASSDRQGLVTDTQYF. Written as DNA, the CDR3 is TGTGCCAGCAGCGACCGACAGGGTCTGGTCACAGATACGCAGTATTTT. Looking up the rest from reference TRBV7-9 and TRBJ2-3 gives the full variable domain: DTGVSQNPRHKITKRGQNVTFRCDPISEHNRLYWYRQTLGQGPEFLTYFQNEAQLEKSRLLSDRFSAERPKGSFSTLEIQRTEQGDSAMYLCASSDRQGLVTDTQYFGPGTRLTVL.

At least ten counts were recorded for this clonotype. The V gene is TRBV7-2, the J gene TRBJ2-7; no clear D. Germline V lookup: CDR1 SGHTA, CDR2 FQGNSA. This CDR3 is 13 amino acids long. Trimming shortened V by 0 bases and J by 12 bases, and 15 bases separated the two germline ends. CDR3 DNA: TGTGCCAGCAGCTTAGCGGTTTCGAATGCGGCGTACTTC. This encodes CASSLAVSNAAYF. Combining the CDR3 with reference TRBV7-2 and TRBJ2-7 gives the whole variable domain GAGVSQSPSNKVTEKGKDVELRCDPISGHTALYWYRQSLGQGLEFLIYFQGNSAPDKSGLPSDRFSAERTGGSVSTLTIQRTQQEDSAVYLCASSLAVSNAAYFGPGTRLTVT.

In this sample, this clonotype turned up a few times. The rearrangement links TRBV27 to TRBJ2-1; D unclear. The CDR3 contains 18 residues. The germline V gene has CDR1 MNHEY and CDR2 SMNVEV (reference sequence). V was pared by 0 bases and J by 2 bases, with 17 bases between. This CDR3 reads CASSLSILPRPAYNEQFF. The DNA for the CDR3 is TGTGCCAGCAGTTTATCGATTTTGCCTAGACCAGCCTACAATGAGCAGTTCTTC.

The gene calls are TRBV29-1 and TRBJ1-1; a weak D match, TRBD1 (5 bases). Between the trimmed V and J ends, which lost 1 base and 8 bases, there was a span of 17 bases. The CDR3 contains 14 residues. The germline CDR1 and CDR2 sequences are SQVTM and ANQGSEA. The CDR3 sequence is CSVEAWGGGAEAFF. The CDR3, as DNA: TGCAGCGTTGAAGCCTGGGGCGGAGGGGCAGAAGCTTTCTTT.

The J gene is TRBJ1-3, the V gene TRBV25-1; D is ambiguous. Looked up from germline, CDR1 is MGHDK and CDR2 is SYGVNS. V gave up 2 bases and J gave up 3 bases, with 5 bases separating them. There are 13 residues in the CDR3. CDR3 in DNA: TGTGCCAGCAGTGAAGGGTTTGGAAACACCATATATTTT. It yields the protein CASSEGFGNTIYF.

At least ten counts were recorded for this clonotype. CDR3: CASSEGLAGADEQFF. As DNA, the CDR3 is TGTGCCAGCAGCGAGGGACTAGCGGGAGCCGATGAGCAGTTCTTC. The chain carries TRBV7-2 and TRBJ2-1; the match to TRBD2 covers 14 bases. Germline trimming cut 5 bases from V and 8 bases from J; bases unmatched to any gene: 5. The length of the CDR3 is 15 residues. Germline lookup yields CDR1 SGHTA and CDR2 FQGNSA.

As concerns this clonotype: It is likely a read error, because the conserved phenylalanine at the end of the CDR3 is missing. The V and J genes are TRBV5-1 and TRBJ2-7; TRBD1 might be the D (6 bases). Deletions cut 2 bases from V and 4 bases from J, with 13 bases between. CDR3 length: 14 residues. CDR1 SGHRS and CDR2 YFSETQ come from the germline V gene. In DNA form, the CDR3 reads TGCGCCAGCAGCTTCGGGACACACCGATACGAGCAGTACTCC. As protein: CASSFGTHRYEQYS.

The rearrangement uses TRBV7-8 and TRBJ2-7; 8 nucleotides agree with TRBD2. V trimming: 5 bases; J trimming: 2 bases; junction bases outside the gene matches: 8. The CDR3 has 15 residues. The germline CDR1 and CDR2 sequences are SGHVS and FQNEAQ. The CDR3 sequence: CASSLTSGQTYEQYV. CDR3 DNA: TGTGCCAGCAGCCTAACTAGCGGCCAAACCTACGAGCAGTACGTC.

This clonotype has more than one count but fewer than ten. The chain carries TRBV12-3 or TRBV12-4 and TRBJ2-7; 9 bases are a match to TRBD1. The CDR3 is 16 residues long. Trimming at V came to 4 bases and at J to 2 bases, leaving 9 bases not matched to a gene. The CDR3 DNA reads as TGTGCCAGCAGTTCCTCCCGGGACAGGGTAACCTACGAGCAGTACTTC. It specifies CASSSSRDRVTYEQYF.

This clonotype was counted between two and nine times. J is TRBJ2-3 and V is TRBV6-5, with TRBD1 matching over 8 bases. The CDR3 length is 15 residues. CDR1 is MNHEY, CDR2 SVGAGI, per germline. V gave up 5 bases and J gave up 0 bases; unmatched junction bases: 4. The CDR3 loop reads CASSPTGDSTDTQYF. The CDR3 DNA follows: TGTGCCAGCAGTCCGACAGGGGATAGCACAGATACGCAGTATTTT.

This chain uses TRBV20-1 with TRBJ1-5, with D tentatively TRBD1 (5 bases). Trimming took off 3 bases at V and 5 bases at J, with 14 bases between the two ends. Germline V gene sequence: CDR1 DFQATT, CDR2 SNEGSKA (reference sequence). This CDR3 region has 14 residues. The CDR3 DNA sequence: TGCAGTGCTAGCCCTAGGACGGGGGATCAGCCCCAGCATTTT. Its translation is CSASPRTGDQPQHF.

This clonotype turned up a few times. The chain is built from TRBV6-2 or TRBV6-3 and TRBJ1-5; D perhaps matches TRBD1 (5 bases). Germline V lookup: CDR1 MNHEY, CDR2 SVGEGT. Trimming cost V 5 bases and J 7 bases, with 21 bases left between them. The CDR3 has 16 residues. CDR3 region: CASSPVGTQGRQPQHF. The CDR3 coding sequence is TGTGCCAGCAGTCCCGTCGGGACCCAGGGAAGGCAGCCCCAGCATTTT.

This CDR3 reads CASSVRMDGEQFF. CDR3 sequence (DNA): TGTGCCAGCAGCGTAAGAATGGACGGTGAGCAGTTCTTC. This chain joins TRBV9 and TRBJ2-1; D gene unclear. CDR3 length equals 13 residues. V lost 1 base and J lost 9, with 11 bases in between. Germline V gene data show CDR1 as SGDLS and CDR2 as YYNGEE. The full variable domain, completed using reference TRBV9 and TRBJ2-1, is DSGVTQTPKHLITATGQRVTLRCSPRSGDLSVYWYQQSLDQGLQFLIQYYNGEERAKGNILERFSAQQFPDLHSELNLSSLELGDSALYFCASSVRMDGEQFFGPGTRLTVL.

The genes are TRBV29-1 and TRBJ1-4; D unclear. Germline CDR1 and CDR2: SQVTM and ANQGSEA. This CDR3 region has 13 residues. V dropped 7 bases and J dropped 8 bases, with 17 bases sitting between them. The CDR3 sequence: CSAKKGTGEKLFF. In nucleotides, the CDR3 is TGCAGCGCCAAAAAAGGAACGGGGGAAAAACTGTTTTTT. Complete variable domain (other parts from reference TRBV29-1 and TRBJ1-4): SAVISQKPSRDICQRGTSLTIQCQVDSQVTMMFWYRQQPGQSLTLIATANQGSEATYESGFVIDKFPISRPNLTFSTLTVSNMSPEDSSIYLCSAKKGTGEKLFFGSGTQLSVL.

The chain links TRBV7-9 to TRBJ1-1; D not certain. This CDR3 spans 13 amino acids. Germline CDR1 and CDR2: SEHNR and FQNEAQ (reference sequence). The germline V and J ends were trimmed by 6 bases and 4 bases, with 12 bases remaining between them. For the CDR3, the DNA is TGTGCCAGCAGTAAGGGAATCCCCACTGAAGCTTTCTTT. This encodes CASSKGIPTEAFF.

The V call is TRBV5-1, the J call TRBJ2-1; possibly TRBD1 for D (5 bases). Trimming removed 0 bases from V and 1 base from J, with 11 bases in between. Germline loops: CDR1 SGHRS, CDR2 YFSETQ. The CDR3 loop spans 16 amino acids. CDR3 in DNA: TGCGCCAGCAGCTTGGCTGGCGGACATTCCTACAATGAGCAGTTCTTC. Its protein is CASSLAGGHSYNEQFF.

This chain joins TRBV7-9 and TRBJ2-7; D is possibly TRBD1 or TRBD2 (5 bases each). V was shortened by 2 bases and J by 2 bases, with 13 bases between the two germline ends. The CDR3 runs to 15 residues. Germline V gene sequence: CDR1 SEHNR, CDR2 FQNEAQ (reference sequence). The CDR3 coding sequence is TGTGCCAGCAGCTTATCAGGGACGTCCGCCTACGAGCAGTACTTC. This sequence encodes CASSLSGTSAYEQYF.

The chain employs TRBV2 and TRBJ1-1, with a tentative D call TRBD1 (6 bases). Germline CDR1 is SNHLY and CDR2 is FYNNEI. Trimming removed 8 bases at V and 5 bases at J, with 15 bases between. The CDR3 is 13 amino acids. CDR3 region: CASGTQQGTEAFF. In nucleotides, the CDR3 is TGTGCCAGCGGAACTCAACAGGGTACTGAAGCTTTCTTT.

This clonotype was detected a few times. The chain joins TRBV9 to TRBJ2-3, with D possibly TRBD2 on 6 matching bases. Trimming shortened V by 4 bases and J by 0 bases, and 12 bases separated the two germline ends. The CDR3 runs 15 residues. Germline CDR1 is SGDLS and CDR2 is YYNGEE. The CDR3 is CASSLFSGSTDTQYF. The CDR3 nucleotides read TGTGCCAGCAGCCTATTTAGCGGTAGCACAGATACGCAGTATTTT.

This clonotype turned up a few times. The CDR3 loop reads CASRSPTGMNTEAFF. CDR3 bases: TGTGCCAGCAGATCCCCGACAGGGATGAACACTGAAGCTTTCTTT. The genes are TRBV6-2 or TRBV6-3 and TRBJ1-1, with 7 bases identical to TRBD1. Losses at the gene ends were 6 bases for V and 0 bases for J; bases not matched to a gene: 7. Per germline, CDR1 MNHEY and CDR2 SVGEGT. The CDR3 has 15 amino acids.